One and the same sample provided the 22 T cell receptor gamma chains below, sequenced in a study of gamma-delta T cells after stem cell transplantation. TCRdb reprocessed the RT-PCR reads through CATT. The data hold roughly 1,200 gamma-chain clones, with 3.2% observed a single time. Sequenced: gamma-delta T cells. The receptors originated from a human donor. It is not recorded whose cells these are; they may come from a transplant donor.

This clone counts as medium-sized. The CDR3 nucleotides are TGTGCCTTGTGGGAGGTGCAGTTAGAGTTGGGCAAAAAAATCAAGGTATTT. As protein: CALWEVQLELGKKIKVF. V and J are TRGV9 and TRGJP. CDR1 and CDR2 (germline): GITISATS, ISYDGTV (reference sequence). The length of the CDR3 is 17 residues. Trimming removed 0 bases from V and 6 bases from J; junction bases left unmatched: 5.

V gene TRGV9 combines with J gene TRGJP. V was clipped by 3 bases and J by 11 bases; unmatched bases: 16. Germline V gene sequence: CDR1 GITISATS, CDR2 ISYDGTV (reference sequence). This CDR3 is built from 18 residues. For the CDR3, the DNA is TGTGCCTTGTGGGAGCCCCCAAGGGGTAAGGTGGGCAAAAAAATCAAGGTATTT. Residues: CALWEPPRGKVGKKIKVF.

With regard to this clone: This likely reflects a read error, since a far larger clone is one base away. The sample holds other DNA sequences that translate to the same CDR3. V is TRGV9 and J is TRGJP. Trimming cost V 2 bases and J 3 bases; bases outside gene matches: 1. From germline, CDR1 is GITISATS and CDR2 ISYDGTV (reference sequence). CDR3 length: 16 amino acids. The CDR3: CALWEEQELGKKIKVF. CDR3 sequence (DNA): TGTGCCTTGTGGGAGGAGCAAGAGTTGGGCAAAAAAATCAAGGTATTT.

This clone has a handful of counts. The protein TCRdb gives is from a much larger clone and does not agree with this DNA's translation at residue 5, likely a read error; the protein shown here comes from the DNA. This chain uses TRGV9 with TRGJP. Germline-derived CDR1 and CDR2 are GITISATS and ISYDGTV (reference sequence). This CDR3 region has 17 residues. The CDR3 loop reads CALWGVHGELGKKIKVF. DNA for the CDR3: TGTGCCTTGTGGGGGGTGCATGGGGAGTTGGGCAAAAAAATCAAGGTATTT.

This clone has more than one count but fewer than ten. A much more abundant neighbour one base away suggests this may be a read error. V and J are TRGV9 and TRGJP. The CDR3 spans 18 residues. V was pared by 3 bases and J by 5 bases, with 10 bases of the junction left unmatched. Per the germline V gene, CDR1 is GITISATS and CDR2 is ISYDGTV (reference sequence). The CDR3 loop is CALWETPGKELGKKIKVF. In nucleotides, the CDR3 is TGTGCCTTGTGGGAGACACCAGGAAAAGAGTTGGGCAAAAAAATCAAGGTATTT.

By share of the sample, this clone is medium-sized (0.01 to 0.1%). This CDR3 is also generated by other DNA sequences in the sample. J is TRGJP and V is TRGV9. With V trimmed by 0 bases and J by 6 bases, 2 bases remained unmatched. Germline CDR1 is GITISATS and CDR2 is ISYDGTV (reference sequence). The CDR3 is made up of 16 amino acids. The CDR3 loop is CALWEVSELGKKIKVF. CDR3 DNA sequence: TGTGCCTTGTGGGAGGTGTCAGAGTTGGGCAAAAAAATCAAGGTATTT.

This clone ranks as medium-sized. The chain combines TRGV9 with TRGJP. The CDR3 length is 16 residues. Losses at the gene ends were 2 bases for V and 6 bases for J; bases not matched to a gene: 4. Germline assignment: CDR1 GITISATS and CDR2 ISYDGTV (reference sequence). CDR3: CALWEGPELGKKIKVF. Written as DNA, the CDR3 is TGTGCCTTGTGGGAGGGCCCAGAGTTGGGCAAAAAAATCAAGGTATTT.

In its sample, this clone ranks as large. The rearrangement uses TRGV9 and TRGJ1 or TRGJ2. Per the germline V gene, CDR1 is GITISATS and CDR2 is ISYDGTV (reference sequence). This CDR3 region has 12 residues. V dropped 3 bases and J dropped 6; count of bases not matched to a gene: 5. In nucleotides, the CDR3 is TGTGCCTTGTGGGAGTACGGTTATAAGAAACTCTTT. This encodes CALWEYGYKKLF.

About this clone itself: The same CDR3 can be traced to other DNA sequences in this sample. This chain joins TRGV9 and TRGJP. J was trimmed by 6 bases and V by 3 bases; bases with no gene match: 8. The CDR3 consists of 17 residues. Germline V gene data show CDR1 as GITISATS and CDR2 as ISYDGTV (reference sequence). CDR3 nucleotide sequence: TGTGCCTTGTGGGAGTCCCTCCGAGAGTTGGGCAAAAAAATCAAGGTATTT. Translating it yields CALWESLRELGKKIKVF.

This clone ranks as medium-sized. The rearrangement joins TRGV8 to TRGJP2. Unmatched junction bases numbered 8, after V lost 2 bases and J lost 5 bases. Germline V gene sequence: CDR1 VENAVY, CDR2 YDSYNSRV. The length of the CDR3 is 15 residues. CDR3 nucleotide sequence: TGTGCCACCTGGGATATAGGGGCGAGTGATTGGATCAAGACGTTT. This translates into CATWDIGASDWIKTF.

By its share, this clone is medium-sized. The chain uses TRGV9 and TRGJ1 or TRGJ2. CDR3 length: 14 amino acids. Germline V gives CDR1 GITISATS, CDR2 ISYDGTV (reference sequence). Trimming took 0 bases from V and 6 from J; bases not matched to a gene: 8. The CDR3 DNA reads as TGTGCCTTGTGGGAGGTGGGGGGCGTTTATAAGAAACTCTTT. It translates to CALWEVGGVYKKLF.

As concerns this clone: This likely stems from a read error, as it lies one base from a far larger clone. The same CDR3 also results from other DNA sequences found in this sample. The chain uses TRGV9 and TRGJP. Germline-derived CDR1 and CDR2 are GITISATS and ISYDGTV (reference sequence). The CDR3 consists of 16 residues. CDR3: CALWELTELGKKIKVF. Written as DNA, the CDR3 is TGTGCTTTGTGGGAGCTCACCGAGTTGGGCAAAAAAATCAAGGTATTT.

Notes on this clone: This may stem from a read error, because a much larger clone lies one nucleotide away. The sample holds other DNA sequences that translate to the same CDR3. The V call is TRGV9, the J call TRGJP. Germline values: CDR1 GITISATS, CDR2 ISYDGTV (reference sequence). The CDR3 is 16 residues long. CDR3 coding DNA: TGTGCCCTGTGGAAACTACAAGAGTTGGGCAAAAAAATCAAGGTATTT. Translated, it gives CALWKLQELGKKIKVF.

As to this clone: A far bigger clonotype differs at one base, so this is likely a read error. This sequence joins TRGV9 and TRGJ1 or TRGJ2. CDR3 size: 10 residues. With V trimmed by 5 bases and J by 10 bases, 5 bases remained unmatched. The germline V gene has CDR1 GITISATS and CDR2 ISYDGTV (reference sequence). The chain's CDR3 is CALWAAKKLF. The CDR3 nucleotides are TGTGCCTTGTGGGCCGCGAAGAAACTCTTT.

By share, this clone counts as medium-sized (0.01 to 0.1%). Other DNA sequences in the sample encode the same CDR3. This chain connects TRGV4 to TRGJ1 or TRGJ2. The CDR3 length is 13 residues. The germline V gene has CDR1 EGSTGY and CDR2 YDSYTSSV. With 0 bases clipped from V and 3 bases from J, the junction kept 2 bases outside the gene matches. CDR3 amino acids: CATWDGPYYKKLF. Written as DNA, the CDR3 is TGTGCCACCTGGGATGGGCCTTATTATAAGAAACTCTTT.

By proportion, this clone is medium-sized. The chain carries TRGV2 and TRGJ1 or TRGJ2. The germline gives CDR1 EGSNGY, CDR2 YDSYNSKV. This CDR3 has 13 amino acids. Losses at the gene ends were 0 bases for V and 12 bases for J; bases not matched to a gene: 11. The CDR3 nucleotides are TGTGCCACCTGGGACGGGCCGTCGGGCGGGAAACTCTTT. It translates to CATWDGPSGGKLF.

Comment on this clone: A far larger clone is off by one base, so a read error is likely. The chain combines TRGV9 with TRGJ1 or TRGJ2. Germline V gene lookup returns CDR1 GITISATS and CDR2 ISYDGTV (reference sequence). This CDR3 has 11 amino acids. DNA for the CDR3: TGTGCCTTATGGGAGGTGCGTAAGAAACTCTTT. It codes for CALWEVRKKLF.

By its share, this clone is medium-sized. The genes are TRGV9 and TRGJP. The CDR3 loop spans 18 amino acids. Germline CDR1 reads GITISATS; CDR2 reads ISYDGTV (reference sequence). Losses at the gene ends were 2 bases for V and 6 bases for J; bases not matched to a gene: 10. The chain's CDR3 is CALWEASSGELGKKIKVF. CDR3 sequence (DNA): TGTGCCTTGTGGGAGGCTTCATCAGGAGAGTTGGGCAAAAAAATCAAGGTATTT.

This clone is large by share. J is TRGJP2 and V is TRGV3. V trimming: 3 bases; J trimming: 3 bases; junction bases outside the gene matches: 4. Germline loops: CDR1 VTNTFY, CDR2 YDVSTARD (reference sequence). The CDR3 contains 14 residues. CDR3 DNA: TGTGCCACCTGGGACTCCGGTAGTGATTGGATCAAGACGTTT. It yields the protein CATWDSGSDWIKTF.

This clone is medium-sized (0.01 to 0.1%) within its sample. V usage is TRGV9 and J usage is TRGJ1 or TRGJ2. The CDR3 length is 12 residues. V trimming: 0 bases; J trimming: 7 bases; junction bases outside the gene matches: 3. Germline CDR1 is GITISATS and CDR2 is ISYDGTV (reference sequence). CDR3 sequence (DNA): TGTGCCTTGTGGGAGGTGCAATATAAGAAACTCTTT. It encodes CALWEVQYKKLF.

In its sample, this clone was seen a few times. TCRdb attributes to this sequence the protein of a much larger clone, which differs from the DNA translation at residue 6; a read error is likely, and the protein displayed is translated from the DNA. The CDR3 sequence is CALWEMPPVSYKKLF. CDR3 DNA: TGTGCCTTGTGGGAGATGCCCCCAGTTAGCTATAAGAAACTCTTT. This chain links TRGV9 with TRGJ1 or TRGJ2. CDR3 length: 15 residues. The V gene's germline CDR1 is GITISATS and CDR2 ISYDGTV (reference sequence). V shed 3 bases and J 7 bases; nucleotides not matched to a gene: 15.

Sample share makes this clone medium-sized (0.01 to 0.1%). One end of the junction does not line up with germline, which may come from a read error. J is TRGJP2 and V is TRGV2. There are 15 residues in the CDR3. Germline CDR1 is EGSNGY and CDR2 is YDSYNSKV. The CDR3 bases are TGTGCCACCTGGCACGGAGTGAGTAGTGATTGGATCAAGACGTTT. Translation gives CATWHGVSSDWIKTF.